Below are 18 T cell receptor beta chains sequenced from a single sample in a study of blood T cell repertoires in COVID-19. Clones were sequenced by immunoSEQ multiplex PCR, and TCRdb holds only the in-frame ones, with some missing. The repertoire has approximately 260,000 clones, roughly 84% of them found once; the top ten carry approximately 4%. Material for sequencing was peripheral blood. The receptor set was obtained from a woman between 40 and 50 years old with active or convalescent COVID-19.

CDR3 DNA: TGTGCCAGCAGCGTAACGGACTTAGGCCATAATGAGCAGTTCTTC. Residues: CASSVTDLGHNEQFF. This rearrangement joins TRBV9 to TRBJ2-1; a possible D gene is TRBD2 (5 bases). CDR3 length equals 15 residues. Trimming removed 1 base at V and 7 bases at J, with 15 bases between. Germline CDR1 reads SGDLS; CDR2 reads YYNGEE.

V gene TRBV2 combines with J gene TRBJ2-7, with D perhaps matching TRBD2 (5 bases). The CDR3 extends over 13 amino acids. Germline V gene sequence: CDR1 SNHLY, CDR2 FYNNEI. V was clipped by 2 bases and J by 6 bases, with 11 bases between them. Here the CDR3 reads CASSEHRGFEQYF. The CDR3 DNA reads as TGTGCCAGCAGTGAACACAGAGGGTTCGAGCAGTACTTC.

The rearrangement uses TRBV6-6 and TRBJ2-3; the D gene is possibly TRBD2 (6 bases). CDR1 and CDR2 from the germline V gene are MNHNY and SVGAGI (reference sequence). This CDR3 contains 12 residues. V lost 8 bases and J 2 bases, leaving 8 bases between the germline ends. This CDR3 reads CASAGNTDTQYF. The CDR3, as DNA: TGTGCCAGCGCGGGGAACACAGATACGCAGTATTTT.

V gene TRBV12-3 or TRBV12-4 combines with J gene TRBJ1-1, with 8 bases matching TRBD1. The CDR3 is made up of 13 amino acids. V gave up 1 base and J gave up 10 bases; unmatched junction bases: 5. CDR3 in DNA: TGTGCCAGCAGTTTAGGGCAGGGGGCAGGAGCTTTCTTT. Translation: CASSLGQGAGAFF.

The chain employs TRBV3-1 (or the pseudogene TRBV3-2) and TRBJ1-2; D gene unclear. V was clipped by 0 bases and J by 2 bases, with 7 bases between them. Germline CDR1 and CDR2: LGHDT and YNNKEL (reference sequence). The CDR3 is 14 amino acids. CDR3 residues: CASSQDWANYGYTF. In DNA, the CDR3 is TGTGCCAGCAGCCAAGATTGGGCCAACTATGGCTACACCTTC.

The V call is TRBV3-1 (or the pseudogene TRBV3-2), the J call TRBJ2-7; D unresolved. Looked up from germline, CDR1 is LGHDT and CDR2 is YNNKEL (reference sequence). The CDR3 covers 13 residues. CDR3 in amino acids: CASSPNHSNEQYV. CDR3 coding DNA: TGTGCCAGCAGCCCCAACCACTCCAACGAGCAGTACGTC.

The chain employs TRBV28 and TRBJ2-5, with D perhaps TRBD1 (5 bases). The CDR3 is made up of 11 amino acids. CDR1 and CDR2 (germline): MDHEN, SYDVKM. The V gene lost 6 bases and the J gene lost 4 bases, with 6 bases spanning the gap. The DNA for the CDR3 is TGTGCCAGCAGGGGGCTAGAGACCCAGTACTTC. Protein: CASRGLETQYF.

V and J are TRBV11-3 and TRBJ1-1; D gene unclear. The CDR3 extends over 14 amino acids. The V end was cut by 1 base, the J end by 2 bases, with 8 bases between. Germline-derived CDR1 and CDR2 are SGHNT and YENEEA. CDR3 in amino acids: CASSLGRANTEAFF. In DNA form, the CDR3 reads TGTGCCAGCAGCTTAGGGAGGGCAAACACTGAAGCTTTCTTT.

The rearrangement joins TRBV3-1 (or the pseudogene TRBV3-2) to TRBJ1-2; 8 bases fit TRBD1. The CDR3 has 14 residues. J lost 7 bases, V lost 3 bases, and 7 bases had no gene match. The germline V gene has CDR1 LGHDT and CDR2 YNNKEL (reference sequence). DNA for the CDR3: TGTGCCAGCAGCCAGGCGGGACAGGCCGGTGGCTACACCTTC. Its protein is CASSQAGQAGGYTF.

The sample holds many counts of this clone. The chain carries TRBV7-9 and TRBJ2-1, with D maybe TRBD2 (5 bases). Germline V gene lookup returns CDR1 SEHNR and CDR2 FQNEAQ (reference sequence). CDR3 size: 14 residues. V lost 5 bases, J lost 5 bases, and 13 bases lay in between. The CDR3 DNA reads as TGTGCCAGCAGCCCCTCGGAGCGGCACAATGAGCAGTTCTTC. Residues: CASSPSERHNEQFF.

This chain uses TRBV5-4 with TRBJ2-2, with D tentatively TRBD2 (6 bases). The germline gives CDR1 SGHNT, CDR2 YYREEE (reference sequence). The CDR3 covers 16 residues. Trimming took 0 bases from V and 0 from J, leaving 9 bases between them. The CDR3, as DNA: TGTGCCAGCAGCTTGGCCGGCGGGGCGAACACCGGGGAGCTGTTTTTT. This translates into CASSLAGGANTGELFF.

This clone appeared a single time. The V call is TRBV21-1, the J call TRBJ1-4; the table's D call TRBD1 went unverified against the DNA. TRBV21-1 is recorded as a pseudogene. The CDR3 totals 13 residues. Here the CDR3 reads CASRQPSNEKLFF. The CDR3 nucleotides read TGTGCCAGCAGACAGCCGTCTAATGAAAAACTGTTTTTT.

The J gene is TRBJ1-1, the V gene TRBV5-1, with D unclear. CDR3 length equals 13 residues. V dropped 4 bases and J dropped 0 bases, with 7 bases sitting between them. The V gene's germline CDR1 is SGHRS and CDR2 YFSETQ. The CDR3 protein is CASSLDLNTEAFF. CDR3 bases: TGCGCCAGCAGCCTAGATCTGAACACTGAAGCTTTCTTT. Full variable domain (rest looked up from reference TRBV5-1 and TRBJ1-1): KAGVTQTPRYLIKTRGQQVTLSCSPISGHRSVSWYQQTPGQGLQFLFEYFSETQRNKGNFPGRFSGRQFSNSRSEMNVSTLELGDSALYLCASSLDLNTEAFFGQGTRLTVV.

The rearrangement links TRBV19 to TRBJ1-2; D possibly corresponds to TRBD1 (6 bases). CDR1 and CDR2 from the germline V gene are LNHDA and SQIVND (reference sequence). CDR3 length: 15 amino acids. V was trimmed by 5 bases and J by 8 bases, leaving 21 bases between them. CDR3 coding DNA: TGTGCCAGTAGTCTCCAGGACAGCGGGAAGTGGGGCTACACCTTC. Translated, it gives CASSLQDSGKWGYTF.

The chain links TRBV19 to TRBJ1-1; D might be TRBD1 (6 bases). CDR1 LNHDA and CDR2 SQIVND come from the germline V gene (reference sequence). V was trimmed by 7 bases and J by 1 base, leaving 13 bases between them. This CDR3 spans 14 amino acids. The CDR3 DNA reads TGTGCCAGTACCCTCAGGGGCCCGAACACTGAAGCTTTCTTT. It encodes CASTLRGPNTEAFF. The full variable domain, its missing parts supplied by reference TRBV19 and TRBJ1-1, is DGGITQSPKYLFRKEGQNVTLSCEQNLNHDAMYWYRQDPGQGLRLIYYSQIVNDFQKGDIAEGYSVSREKKESFPLTVTSAQKNPTAFYLCASTLRGPNTEAFFGQGTRLTVV.

The gene calls are TRBV28 and TRBJ1-2; 9 bases match TRBD1. The CDR3 has 13 residues. Trimming took 3 bases from V and 8 from J; bases not matched to a gene: 4. CDR1 is MDHEN and CDR2 is SYDVKM in the germline V gene. CDR3 loop: CASSLGTGKGYTF. The CDR3 DNA reads TGTGCCAGCAGTTTGGGGACAGGGAAAGGCTACACCTTC.

The rearrangement joins TRBV5-4 to TRBJ2-5; D may be TRBD2 (7 bases). Trimming stripped 3 bases from V and 5 bases from J, with 17 bases between. CDR1 is SGHNT and CDR2 is YYREEE in the germline V gene (reference sequence). This CDR3 region has 15 residues. The CDR3 is CASSWRGQGRETQYF. CDR3 in DNA: TGTGCCAGCAGCTGGCGGGGGCAGGGACGGGAGACCCAGTACTTC.

This sequence joins TRBV3-1 (or the pseudogene TRBV3-2) and TRBJ1-2; 7 bases map to TRBD1. This CDR3 comprises 14 residues. Losses at the gene ends were 4 bases for V and 1 base for J; bases not matched to a gene: 3. Germline CDR1 reads LGHDT; CDR2 reads YNNKEL (reference sequence). The CDR3 loop is CASSPHRGNYGYTF. CDR3 nucleotide sequence: TGTGCCAGCAGCCCGCACAGGGGTAACTATGGCTACACCTTC.